These 27 T cell receptor beta chains originate from one sample sequenced in a study of PD-1 blockade in classical Hodgkin lymphoma. The time point: cycle 4 day 1 (C4D1), after 5 to 7 weeks of nivolumab. Each patient's relapse followed autologous stem cell transplantation, and brentuximab vedotin exposure varied. TCRdb's table, derived via immunoSEQ multiplex PCR, lists solely in-frame clones and lacks some. The sample has tens of thousands of clones, 90% seen once. Sequenced here: peripheral blood mononuclear cells (PBMCs), sampled before the fourth cycle of nivolumab. Source of these receptors: a human donor with classical Hodgkin lymphoma.

The chain uses TRBV9 and TRBJ1-4, with TRBD1 as a possible D gene (6 bases). The germline V gene encodes CDR1 SGDLS and CDR2 YYNGEE. V was clipped by 4 bases and J by 7 bases, with 14 bases between them. This CDR3 has 14 residues. The CDR3 DNA reads TGTGCCAGCAGCCCGACGGACAGACGTGAAAAACTGTTTTTT. It encodes CASSPTDRREKLFF.

V and J are TRBV19 and TRBJ1-1, with 8 bases that match TRBD1. V shed 6 bases, J shed 2 bases, and the junction held 11 bases outside the gene matches. Germline values: CDR1 LNHDA, CDR2 SQIVND (reference sequence). CDR3 length: 16 amino acids. The DNA of the CDR3 is TGTGCCAGTAGAAGTGCAGGGGGCGTATTCAACACTGAAGCTTTCTTT. This sequence encodes CASRSAGGVFNTEAFF.

The chain joins TRBV5-1 to TRBJ2-3; no reliable D call. This CDR3 has 14 residues. In germline, CDR1 is SGHRS, CDR2 YFSETQ. The V end lost 0 bases, the J end lost 9 bases, and 14 bases lay between the germline ends. CDR3 in DNA: TGCGCCAGCAGCTTGGCCCAGAGCCAGGTGACGCAGTATTTT. Its protein is CASSLAQSQVTQYF.

V is TRBV7-9 and J is TRBJ1-2, with D unresolved. V was clipped by 0 bases and J by 12 bases, with 14 bases between them. From germline, CDR1 is SEHNR and CDR2 FQNEAQ (reference sequence). The CDR3 extends over 13 amino acids. CDR3 bases: TGTGCCAGCAGCTTAGCGGGCAGGAATCTCCACACCTTC. Amino acid sequence: CASSLAGRNLHTF.

This chain connects TRBV7-2 to TRBJ1-1; the match to TRBD1 covers 7 bases. The V and J ends lost 5 bases and 1 base, in that order; junction bases with no gene match: 10. Germline V gene data show CDR1 as SGHTA and CDR2 as FQGNSA. This CDR3 region has 16 residues. CDR3 sequence reads: CASSPRGGSRNTEAFF. The CDR3 nucleotides read TGTGCCAGCAGCCCTAGAGGGGGCTCGAGGAACACTGAAGCTTTCTTT.

CDR3 nucleotide sequence: TGTGCCAGCAAACAGGGTTGGGCCGGGGAGCTGTTTTTT. Protein: CASKQGWAGELFF. The rearrangement joins TRBV2 to TRBJ2-2, with TRBD1 as a possible D gene (6 bases). The CDR3 consists of 13 residues. In germline, CDR1 is SNHLY, CDR2 FYNNEI. Trimming cost V 7 bases and J 6 bases, with 12 bases left between them.

The sample holds one count of this clone. This chain uses TRBV6-1 with TRBJ1-5; possibly TRBD1 for D (5 bases). Trimming stripped 6 bases from V and 7 bases from J, with 7 bases between. In germline, CDR1 is MNHNS, CDR2 SASEGT. This CDR3 has 11 amino acids. The CDR3 is CASSGGQPQHF. In DNA, the CDR3 is TGTGCCAGCAGCGGGGGGCAGCCCCAGCATTTT.

The rearrangement links TRBV6-6 to TRBJ2-7; unclear D gene. This CDR3 has 14 amino acids. Germline assignment: CDR1 MNHNY and CDR2 SVGAGI (reference sequence). V shed 1 base and J shed 2 bases, with 9 bases lying between them. CDR3: CASSYWSRAYEQYF. CDR3 nucleotide sequence: TGTGCCAGCAGTTACTGGTCCCGGGCCTACGAGCAGTACTTC.

The chain employs TRBV29-1 and TRBJ1-2, with TRBD1 as a possible D gene (5 bases). The V gene's germline CDR1 is SQVTM and CDR2 ANQGSEA. The CDR3 consists of 16 residues. V lost 6 bases, J lost 4 bases, and 24 bases lay in between. CDR3: CSVPSDRGGSTYGYTF. For the CDR3, the DNA is TGCAGCGTGCCCTCCGATAGGGGTGGTTCCACCTATGGCTACACCTTC.

This clone was recorded a few times. The rearrangement links TRBV11-2 to TRBJ1-2; D gene unclear. Germline V gene sequence: CDR1 SGHAT, CDR2 FQNNGV. Between the trimmed V and J ends, which lost 6 bases and 4 bases, there was a span of 12 bases. The CDR3 has 13 amino acids. In DNA, the CDR3 is TGTGCCAGCAGTTCAGAGACGATCTATGGCTACACCTTC. Encoded protein: CASSSETIYGYTF.

This rearrangement joins TRBV6-5 to TRBJ1-4, with D unclear. Germline CDR1 and CDR2: MNHEY and SVGAGI. The CDR3 has 14 amino acids. Trimming left V 5 bases short and J 8 bases short, with 15 bases between. The CDR3 here is CASSPPGVGEKLFF. CDR3 sequence (DNA): TGTGCCAGCAGTCCACCTGGGGTAGGGGAAAAACTGTTTTTT.

The gene calls are TRBV7-8 and TRBJ1-2; the D is unclear. Germline lookup yields CDR1 SGHVS and CDR2 FQNEAQ. The CDR3 runs to 12 residues. The V gene lost 7 bases and the J gene lost 4 bases, with 10 bases spanning the gap. The CDR3: CASTKPSYGYTF. In DNA form, the CDR3 reads TGTGCCAGCACCAAACCGAGCTATGGCTACACCTTC.

This chain links TRBV6-5 with TRBJ1-3; no definite D call. The V gene's germline CDR1 is MNHEY and CDR2 SVGAGI. This CDR3 comprises 15 residues. The ends were cut back, 6 bases at V and 0 bases at J, with 12 bases in the middle. CDR3 nucleotide sequence: TGTGCCAGCAGCCCCAACGGGAACTCTGGAAACACCATATATTTT. Its protein is CASSPNGNSGNTIYF.

V and J are TRBV30 and TRBJ1-5; no firm D call. The ends were cut back, 4 bases at V and 4 bases at J, with 8 bases in the middle. Germline V gene sequence: CDR1 GTSNPN, CDR2 SVGIG (reference sequence). The CDR3 has 12 residues. The CDR3 protein is CAWTLGNQPQHF. DNA for the CDR3: TGTGCCTGGACTTTGGGGAATCAGCCCCAGCATTTT.

The rearrangement links TRBV6-6 to TRBJ2-7; D ambiguous. The CDR3 runs to 14 residues. Trimming cost V 0 bases and J 4 bases, with 10 bases left between them. CDR1 MNHNY and CDR2 SVGAGI come from the germline V gene (reference sequence). The CDR3 loop reads CASSYSVSGYEQYF. DNA for the CDR3: TGTGCCAGCAGTTACTCAGTCAGTGGATACGAGCAGTACTTC.

CDR3 protein: CASSIMVGPQETQYF. Here the CDR3 DNA reads TGTGCCAGTAGTATAATGGTGGGGCCCCAAGAGACCCAGTACTTC. This chain connects TRBV19 to TRBJ2-5; D is possibly TRBD1 (5 bases). Trimming pared 2 bases from V and 1 base from J, leaving 11 bases between. In germline, CDR1 is LNHDA, CDR2 SQIVND (reference sequence). This CDR3 is built from 15 residues.

This chain links TRBV30 with TRBJ2-7; D gene unclear. Germline assignment: CDR1 GTSNPN and CDR2 SVGIG (reference sequence). The ends were cut back, 4 bases at V and 4 bases at J, with 14 bases in the middle. The CDR3 is 13 residues long. CDR3 bases: TGTGCCTGGACTCGCAGGTCGGGTTACGAGCAGTACTTC. This translates into CAWTRRSGYEQYF.

The chain has TRBV28 and TRBJ2-1; the D call may be TRBD1 or TRBD2 (5 bases each). Trimming cost V 7 bases and J 8 bases, with 15 bases left between them. The V gene's germline CDR1 is MDHEN and CDR2 SYDVKM. This CDR3 spans 13 amino acids. CDR3 bases: TGTGCCAGCACCCCCCAGGGAGCCGATGAGCAGTTCTTC. Its translation is CASTPQGADEQFF.

The J gene is TRBJ2-7, the V gene TRBV6-5; 7 nucleotides line up with TRBD1. From germline, CDR1 is MNHEY and CDR2 SVGAGI. This CDR3 spans 13 amino acids. The trim removed 4 bases at V and 5 bases at J, leaving 5 bases unmatched. As DNA, the CDR3 is TGTGCCAGCAGTTTCGGGACAGCCGACGAGCAGTACTTC. Its protein is CASSFGTADEQYF.

The V and J genes are TRBV30 and TRBJ2-3; 7 nucleotides match TRBD1. Unmatched junction bases numbered 7, after V lost 0 bases and J lost 1 base. Germline loops: CDR1 GTSNPN, CDR2 SVGIG (reference sequence). This CDR3 is built from 16 residues. The CDR3 reads CAWSVQGSFGTDTQYF. CDR3 DNA sequence: TGTGCCTGGAGTGTACAGGGGTCTTTTGGCACAGATACGCAGTATTTT.

The V and J genes are TRBV4-2 and TRBJ1-1; D remains unclear. Trimming stripped 4 bases from V and 5 bases from J, with 8 bases between. CDR1 and CDR2 from the germline V gene are LGHNA and YNFKEQ. The CDR3 sequence is 12 residues long. CDR3 residues: CASSLQRTEAFF. CDR3 DNA sequence: TGTGCCAGCAGCCTACAACGGACTGAAGCTTTCTTT.

In its sample, this clone was seen once. This rearrangement joins TRBV7-2 to TRBJ1-2, with D possibly being TRBD1 (5 bases). Trimming took 0 bases from V and 7 from J, leaving 15 bases between them. This CDR3 spans 15 amino acids. CDR1 SGHTA and CDR2 FQGNSA come from the germline V gene. Here the CDR3 reads CASSLALGAGIGYTF. CDR3 coding DNA: TGTGCCAGCAGCTTAGCGCTAGGGGCAGGAATTGGCTACACCTTC.

The chain has TRBV6-1 and TRBJ2-1; no reliable D call. Looked up from germline, CDR1 is MNHNS and CDR2 is SASEGT. The CDR3 is 15 amino acids. Trimming removed 11 bases from V and 4 bases from J, with 21 bases in between. CDR3 region: CAGMKDSGTYNEQFF. CDR3 sequence (DNA): TGTGCCGGGATGAAGGATAGTGGTACGTACAATGAGCAGTTCTTC.

This clone was recorded a few times. V gene TRBV11-2 combines with J gene TRBJ2-5, with D unclear. The V and J ends lost 5 bases and 3 bases respectively, with 10 bases between them. This CDR3 region has 13 residues. CDR1 SGHAT and CDR2 FQNNGV come from the germline V gene. CDR3 sequence reads: CASSPWAEETQYF. CDR3 nucleotide sequence: TGTGCCAGCAGCCCTTGGGCGGAAGAGACCCAGTACTTC.

The chain employs TRBV27 and TRBJ1-6; D is perhaps TRBD1 (5 bases). Trimming took 7 bases from V and 0 from J, leaving 19 bases between them. In germline, CDR1 is MNHEY, CDR2 SMNVEV (reference sequence). The CDR3 is 18 amino acids. The CDR3 DNA sequence: TGTGCCAGCACCAAAGGAACAGGCCCCAGCTCCTATAATTCACCCCTCCACTTT. This encodes CASTKGTGPSSYNSPLHF.

The chain combines TRBV6-5 with TRBJ1-2; TRBD1 matches 7 bases. The length of the CDR3 is 14 residues. V shed 6 bases, J shed 4 bases, and the junction held 8 bases outside the gene matches. The germline CDR1 and CDR2 sequences are MNHEY and SVGAGI. The CDR3 here is CASSLQGGFYGYTF. CDR3 DNA: TGTGCCAGCAGCCTTCAGGGGGGTTTCTATGGCTACACCTTC.

This clone was counted between two and nine times. The genes are TRBV21-1 and TRBJ2-7; the D call of TRBD1 is as the table states it, not checked on the DNA. TRBV21-1 is a pseudogene locus. The CDR3 extends over 17 amino acids. CDR3 protein: CASRVLNTGQGSYEQYF. CDR3 DNA sequence: TGTGCCAGCCGCGTCCTCAATACGGGACAGGGGTCCTACGAGCAGTACTTC.